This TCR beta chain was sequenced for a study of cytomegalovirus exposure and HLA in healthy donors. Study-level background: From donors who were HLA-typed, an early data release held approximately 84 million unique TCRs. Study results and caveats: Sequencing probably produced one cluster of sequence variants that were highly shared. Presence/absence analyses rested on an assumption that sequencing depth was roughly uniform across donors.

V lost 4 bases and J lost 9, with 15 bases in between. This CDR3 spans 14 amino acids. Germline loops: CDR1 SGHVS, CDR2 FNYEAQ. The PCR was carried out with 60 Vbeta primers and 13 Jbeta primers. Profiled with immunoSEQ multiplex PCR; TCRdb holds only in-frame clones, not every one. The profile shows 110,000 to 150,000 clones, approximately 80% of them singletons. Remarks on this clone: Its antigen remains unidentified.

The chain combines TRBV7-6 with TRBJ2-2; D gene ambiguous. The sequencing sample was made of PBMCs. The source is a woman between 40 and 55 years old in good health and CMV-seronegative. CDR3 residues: CASSSSLNPRELFF. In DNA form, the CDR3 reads TGTGCCAGCAGCTCTTCCCTAAACCCAAGGGAGCTGTTTTTT. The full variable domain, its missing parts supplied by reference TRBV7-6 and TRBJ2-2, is GAGVSQSPRYKVTKRGQDVALRCDPISGHVSLYWYRQALGQGPEFLTYFNYEAQQDKSGLPNDRFSAERPEGSISTLTIQRTEQRDSAMYRCASSSSLNPRELFFGEGSRLTVL.